One sample yielded the 21 T cell receptor beta chains listed below, sequenced in a study of breast tumors, draining lymph nodes, adjacent tissues. TCRdb called the multiplex PCR reads again in MiXCR, with one record for every CDR3 protein. The sample yields 11,000 or so distinct CDR3 sequences, around 36% seen once. Material: breast tumor tissue. The receptors come from a female donor with breast cancer. Some clones in this sample may be carry-over from other donors' samples.

Many counts were recorded for this clonotype. CDR3: CASSESGGGADTQYF. CDR3 bases: TGCGCCAGCAGTGAGTCCGGCGGGGGGGCAGATACGCAGTATTTT. The gene calls are TRBV10-1 and TRBJ2-3; TRBD2 matches 9 bases. This CDR3 contains 15 residues. Losses at the gene ends were 0 bases for V and 4 bases for J; bases not matched to a gene: 2. Germline CDR1 reads WNHNN; CDR2 reads SYGVQD (reference sequence).

By its share, this clonotype is medium-sized. V usage is TRBV15 and J usage is TRBJ1-6, with TRBD1 matching over 7 bases. Per the germline V gene, CDR1 is LNHNV and CDR2 is YYDKDF (reference sequence). The CDR3 length is 15 residues. V shed 5 bases and J 7 bases; nucleotides not matched to a gene: 8. Here the CDR3 DNA reads TGTGCCACCAGCCGATCACAGGGGTGGAATTCACCCCTCCACTTT. Translation gives CATSRSQGWNSPLHF.

This rearrangement joins TRBV7-3 to TRBJ2-7, with 8 bases matching TRBD1. Germline V gene lookup returns CDR1 SGHTA and CDR2 FQGTGA. V dropped 3 bases and J dropped 3; count of bases not matched to a gene: 4. The CDR3 is 14 amino acids. DNA for the CDR3: TGTGCCAGCAGCTTGGTACAGGGGGACTACGAGCAGTACTTC. It translates to CASSLVQGDYEQYF.

This chain connects TRBV7-8 to TRBJ2-2; D call uncertain. CDR3 length equals 14 residues. The germline V and J ends were trimmed by 1 base and 4 bases, with 7 bases remaining between them. The germline gives CDR1 SGHVS, CDR2 FQNEAQ. The CDR3: CASSLEHGTGELFF. CDR3 sequence (DNA): TGTGCCAGCAGCTTAGAGCACGGCACCGGGGAGCTGTTTTTT.

This clonotype was observed many times. The chain recombines TRBV10-3 with TRBJ2-3; D perhaps matches TRBD1 (5 bases). The CDR3 consists of 14 residues. Germline CDR1 ENHRY, CDR2 SYGVKD. V was trimmed by 7 bases and J by 0 bases, leaving 11 bases between them. In nucleotides, the CDR3 is TGTGCCATCACCAGGACATCTAGCACAGATACGCAGTATTTT. It specifies CAITRTSSTDTQYF.

This clonotype occurred once. This chain uses TRBV3-1 with TRBJ2-1; 13 nucleotides align to TRBD2. Germline CDR1 reads LGHDT; CDR2 reads YNNKEL (reference sequence). V shed 5 bases, J shed 4 bases, and the junction held 5 bases outside the gene matches. This CDR3 is built from 16 residues. CDR3 region: CASSNGLAGEYNEQFF. CDR3 coding DNA: TGTGCCAGCAGCAATGGACTAGCGGGAGAATACAATGAGCAGTTCTTC.

This clonotype occurred once. One end of the junction fails to match germline, which may point to a read error. The chain couples TRBV24-1 to TRBJ1-6; D perhaps matches TRBD1 (5 bases). This CDR3 has 15 residues. CDR1 KGHDR and CDR2 SFDVKD come from the germline V gene. CDR3 bases: TGTGCCACCAGTGACCCCAGGGTGTTGAATTCACCCCTCCGCTTT. Translated: CATSDPRVLNSPLRF.

This clonotype was picked up many times. This chain uses TRBV20-1 with TRBJ2-1, with TRBD2 matching over 13 bases. CDR3 length: 15 amino acids. Losses at the gene ends were 3 bases for V and 5 bases for J; bases not matched to a gene: 4. Per the germline V gene, CDR1 is DFQATT and CDR2 is SNEGSKA (reference sequence). CDR3 sequence (DNA): TGCAGTGCTAGTGCCGGACTAGCGGGGGACAATGAGCAGTTCTTC. As protein: CSASAGLAGDNEQFF.

This clonotype appeared many times. The CDR3 spells CASSGSGAVDEQFF. CDR3 bases: TGTGCCAGCAGCGGTAGCGGAGCGGTAGATGAGCAGTTCTTC. The chain joins TRBV5-4 to TRBJ2-1, with D tentatively TRBD2 (6 bases). Germline V gives CDR1 SGHNT, CDR2 YYREEE (reference sequence). This CDR3 has 14 amino acids. V was shortened by 4 bases and J by 8 bases, with 16 bases between the two germline ends.

This clonotype came up many times. The chain carries TRBV20-1 and TRBJ1-5, with TRBD1 matching over 11 bases. Trimming removed 3 bases from V and 6 bases from J; junction bases left unmatched: 4. Germline V gives CDR1 DFQATT, CDR2 SNEGSKA (reference sequence). CDR3 length: 14 amino acids. DNA of the CDR3: TGCAGTGCTAGGGACAGGGGGCAGAGTCAGCCCCAGCATTTT. Amino acid sequence: CSARDRGQSQPQHF.

This clonotype has at least ten counts. The chain joins TRBV27 to TRBJ2-3, with 8 bases fitting TRBD1. The CDR3 extends over 16 amino acids. The ends lost 2 bases at V and 1 base at J; junction bases unmatched: 5. CDR1 and CDR2 from the germline V gene are MNHEY and SMNVEV (reference sequence). In DNA, the CDR3 is TGTGCCAGCAGTTTACAGGGGGCGCATCGCACAGATACGCAGTATTTT. Translation gives CASSLQGAHRTDTQYF.

This clonotype was recorded at least ten times. CDR3 sequence (DNA): TGTGCCTGGAGTTCTCCTGGAGGTGGGGCATATAGCAATCAGCCCCAGCATTTT. It specifies CAWSSPGGGAYSNQPQHF. V is TRBV30 and J is TRBJ1-5, with a weak D call TRBD1 (5 bases). The germline V gene encodes CDR1 GTSNPN and CDR2 SVGIG (reference sequence). V lost 2 bases and J lost 0, with 20 bases in between. CDR3 size: 18 residues.

Many counts were recorded for this clonotype. This chain uses TRBV28 with TRBJ2-3, with 9 positions matching TRBD2. Germline lookup yields CDR1 MDHEN and CDR2 SYDVKM. This CDR3 spans 18 amino acids. V was pared by 4 bases and J by 1 base, with 12 bases of the junction left unmatched. CDR3 protein: CASSSRVKREAGTDTQYF. Here the CDR3 DNA reads TGTGCCAGCAGTTCAAGAGTCAAGCGGGAGGCCGGCACAGATACGCAGTATTTT.

This clonotype was observed at least ten times. The chain combines TRBV27 with TRBJ2-1; TRBD2 is a possible D gene (6 bases). Looked up from germline, CDR1 is MNHEY and CDR2 is SMNVEV (reference sequence). Trimming left V 3 bases short and J 4 bases short, with 7 bases between. The CDR3 is 13 amino acids. The chain's CDR3 is CASSLAGYNEQFF. The CDR3 coding sequence is TGTGCCAGCAGTTTGGCGGGATACAATGAGCAGTTCTTC.

Within the sample, this clonotype is medium-sized. The CDR3 DNA reads as TGTGCCAGCACAGAGGCCACCGCCAAATCACCCCTCCACTTT. This encodes CASTEATAKSPLHF. This chain connects TRBV6-5 to TRBJ1-6; the D is unclear. V was trimmed by 7 bases and J by 10 bases, leaving 17 bases between them. The germline V gene encodes CDR1 MNHEY and CDR2 SVGAGI. This CDR3 contains 14 residues.

This clonotype was found many times. The chain is built from TRBV18 and TRBJ2-1; D is perhaps TRBD1 (5 bases). The germline V and J ends were trimmed by 8 bases and 5 bases, with 13 bases remaining between them. Germline CDR1 and CDR2: KGHSH and LQKENI. This CDR3 comprises 13 residues. The CDR3 nucleotides are TGTGCCAGCCAACAAGACAGAAACAATGAGCAGTTCTTC. Amino acids: CASQQDRNNEQFF.

This clonotype is medium-sized (0.01 to 0.1%). The chain employs TRBV6-2 or TRBV6-3 and TRBJ2-3; 9 bases fit TRBD2. Germline CDR1 and CDR2: MNHEY and SVGEGT. With 6 bases clipped from V and 2 bases from J, the junction kept 6 bases outside the gene matches. The CDR3 length is 15 residues. The CDR3 nucleotides are TGTGCCAGCAGCCTCAGCGGGGGGCTCACAGATACGCAGTATTTT. This translates into CASSLSGGLTDTQYF.

This clonotype was seen many times. V is TRBV11-1 and J is TRBJ1-5; possibly TRBD1 for D (5 bases). The CDR3 contains 14 residues. Germline V gene data show CDR1 as SGHAT and CDR2 as FQDESV (reference sequence). V gave up 6 bases and J gave up 4 bases, with 13 bases separating them. The CDR3 DNA sequence: TGTGCCAGCAGTCCCGGGGCCGGGAATCAGCCCCAGCATTTT. Its protein is CASSPGAGNQPQHF. Full variable domain (outside the CDR3, taken from reference TRBV11-1 and TRBJ1-5): EAEVAQSPRYKITEKSQAVAFWCDPISGHATLYWYRQILGQGPELLVQFQDESVVDDSQLPKDRFSAERLKGVDSTLKIQPAELGDSAMYLCASSPGAGNQPQHFGDGTRLSIL.

In the case of this clonotype: The CDR3 end shows no conserved phenylalanine or tryptophan, and so a read error is likely. The DNA is left out, because the CDR3 cannot be placed on it with certainty; the CDR3 is given as TCRdb lists it. This chain connects TRBV19 to TRBJ1-6. In germline, CDR1 is LNHDA, CDR2 SQIVND (reference sequence). The CDR3 has 14 amino acids, counting both end residues. CDR3 residues: CASRPGLHNSPLRC.

By share, this clonotype ranks as medium-sized. The chain couples TRBV7-8 to TRBJ1-6; TRBD1 matches at 8 bases. CDR3 length equals 16 residues. The germline gives CDR1 SGHVS, CDR2 FQNEAQ. V trimming: 6 bases; J trimming: 6 bases; junction bases outside the gene matches: 10. CDR3 loop: CASRLRGGQGNSPLHF. In DNA form, the CDR3 reads TGTGCCAGCAGGCTTAGGGGTGGACAGGGTAATTCACCCCTCCACTTT.

This clonotype turned up a few times. The J gene is TRBJ1-5, the V gene TRBV28; D unclear. CDR1 MDHEN and CDR2 SYDVKM come from the germline V gene. Deletions cut 6 bases from V and 0 bases from J, with 15 bases between. The CDR3 length is 16 residues. CDR3 DNA sequence: TGTGCCAGCAGCCGGCTCCCGGCAGCTAGCAATCAGCCCCAGCATTTT. This sequence encodes CASSRLPAASNQPQHF.